Below, 12 T cell receptor beta chains from the same sample are listed, as sequenced in a study of T cell responses to AZD1222 COVID-19 vaccine. Using immunoSEQ multiplex PCR, the repertoire was profiled, and TCRdb retains in-frame clones only, with some absent. The data contain about 75,000 clones, around 89% of them singletons. The sample here was peripheral blood, taken 28 days after the second dose of the MenACWY control vaccine. The receptors originated from an adult who received the MenACWY meningococcal vaccine as a control.

V gene TRBV9 combines with J gene TRBJ2-2; D remains unclear. The CDR3 has 15 amino acids. V was trimmed by 0 bases and J by 5 bases, leaving 11 bases between them. The germline V gene encodes CDR1 SGDLS and CDR2 YYNGEE. DNA of the CDR3: TGTGCCAGCAGCGTAGGCAGCGCATGGACCGGGGAGCTGTTTTTT. Encoded protein: CASSVGSAWTGELFF.

The chain combines TRBV19 with TRBJ2-1; unclear D gene. Trimming pared 5 bases from V and 6 bases from J, leaving 14 bases between. The CDR3 loop spans 14 amino acids. The germline gives CDR1 LNHDA, CDR2 SQIVND (reference sequence). The CDR3 DNA reads as TGTGCCAGTAGTTCCCCGGGTTTAGTCAATGAGCAGTTCTTC. Its protein product is CASSSPGLVNEQFF.

The chain employs TRBV3-1 (or the pseudogene TRBV3-2) and TRBJ1-1; D may be TRBD1 (6 bases). Per germline, CDR1 LGHDT and CDR2 YNNKEL (reference sequence). The CDR3 consists of 15 residues. The V gene lost 5 bases and the J gene lost 2 bases, with 15 bases spanning the gap. The CDR3 DNA reads as TGTGCCAGCAGCGGTTCCCCGGACAGTAACACTGAAGCTTTCTTT. It specifies CASSGSPDSNTEAFF.

J is TRBJ2-7 and V is TRBV2; a possible D gene is TRBD1 (6 bases). Germline assignment: CDR1 SNHLY and CDR2 FYNNEI. Between the trimmed V and J ends, which lost 6 bases and 8 bases, there was a span of 11 bases. This CDR3 region has 11 residues. The DNA of the CDR3 is TGTGCCAGCAGCACAGGGTTCAAGCAGTACTTC. This encodes CASSTGFKQYF.

The chain recombines TRBV6-5 with TRBJ2-3, with 7 bases fitting TRBD2. With 5 bases clipped from V and 2 bases from J, the junction kept 7 bases outside the gene matches. This CDR3 spans 15 amino acids. In germline, CDR1 is MNHEY, CDR2 SVGAGI. CDR3 nucleotide sequence: TGTGCCAGCAGTAGAGCGGGGAGAGACACAGATACGCAGTATTTT. It codes for CASSRAGRDTDTQYF.

This rearrangement joins TRBV5-4 to TRBJ2-7; D unclear. V was cut by 2 bases and J by 6 bases, with 12 bases left in between. CDR1 and CDR2 (germline): SGHNT, YYREEE (reference sequence). The CDR3 runs 13 residues. The CDR3 coding sequence is TGTGCCAGCAGCTTCGTGGCGGCGAGCGAGCAGTACTTC. Translated: CASSFVAASEQYF. The full variable domain, completed using reference TRBV5-4 and TRBJ2-7, is ETGVTQSPTHLIKTRGQQVTLRCSSQSGHNTVSWYQQALGQGPQFIFQYYREEENGRGNFPPRFSGLQFPNYSSELNVNALELDDSALYLCASSFVAASEQYFGPGTRLTVT.

This chain links TRBV2 with TRBJ1-1; D is uncertain. Trimming took off 7 bases at V and 0 bases at J, with 12 bases between the two ends. In germline, CDR1 is SNHLY, CDR2 FYNNEI. The CDR3 consists of 14 residues. The CDR3 nucleotides are TGTGCCAGCATCGCGGACGGATTGAACACTGAAGCTTTCTTT. This translates into CASIADGLNTEAFF.

The chain has TRBV9 and TRBJ2-2; possible D gene TRBD1, 5 bases. The germline V gene encodes CDR1 SGDLS and CDR2 YYNGEE. The CDR3 totals 14 residues. The V end lost 3 bases, the J end lost 3 bases, and 9 bases lay between the germline ends. CDR3 nucleotide sequence: TGTGCCAGCAGCGCCGCAGGGCACACCGGGGAGCTGTTTTTT. This encodes CASSAAGHTGELFF.

V and J are TRBV4-2 and TRBJ2-2; D not resolved. Germline CDR1 and CDR2: LGHNA and YNFKEQ. V dropped 0 bases and J dropped 6 bases, with 17 bases sitting between them. This CDR3 is built from 17 residues. In DNA form, the CDR3 reads TGTGCCAGCAGCCAAGATATAGGACGGGCCGGCCCCGGGGAGCTGTTTTTT. Translation: CASSQDIGRAGPGELFF.

This clone has a single count. The chain carries TRBV11-2 and TRBJ1-1; 8 positions match TRBD1. Trimming at V came to 5 bases and at J to 0 bases, leaving 8 bases not matched to a gene. The length of the CDR3 is 16 residues. Germline V gives CDR1 SGHAT, CDR2 FQNNGV. CDR3 DNA sequence: TGTGCCAGCAGCGCCCCGGGACAGGAGTTGAACACTGAAGCTTTCTTT. Its protein product is CASSAPGQELNTEAFF. The variable domain in full, completed from reference TRBV11-2 and TRBJ1-1, reads EAGVAQSPRYKIIEKRQSVAFWCNPISGHATLYWYQQILGQGPKLLIQFQNNGVVDDSQLPKDRFSAERLKGVDSTLKIQPAKLEDSAVYLCASSAPGQELNTEAFFGQGTRLTVV.

This clone appeared a single time. V usage is TRBV7-2 and J usage is TRBJ1-2; D possibly corresponds to TRBD1 (5 bases). Trimming took 1 base from V and 5 from J, leaving 14 bases between them. This CDR3 contains 15 residues. Germline CDR1 is SGHTA and CDR2 is FQGNSA. The CDR3 region is CASSLDGRVEYGYTF. DNA for the CDR3: TGTGCCAGCAGCTTAGACGGCAGGGTGGAGTATGGCTACACCTTC.

The chain recombines TRBV25-1 with TRBJ1-3; 9 nucleotides match TRBD1. This CDR3 is 16 amino acids long. Germline lookup yields CDR1 MGHDK and CDR2 SYGVNS. V lost 4 bases to trimming and J lost 2 bases; unmatched junction nucleotides: 6. Here the CDR3 reads CASSGLGQGPGNTIYF. The CDR3 DNA is TGTGCCAGCAGTGGCTTGGGACAGGGCCCTGGAAACACCATATATTTT.